These 8 T cell receptor beta chains were sequenced from one sample in a study of blood T cell repertoires in COVID-19. Sequencing was performed with immunoSEQ multiplex PCR; in TCRdb, only in-frame clones are kept and a portion is missing. The repertoire holds approximately 44,000 clones, almost 80% seen once, with 30% to 35% in the top ten. Material: peripheral blood. The receptors shown here come from a woman older than 75 with acute or convalescent COVID-19.

This chain joins TRBV30 and TRBJ2-3; a weak D match, TRBD2 (7 bases). This CDR3 comprises 13 residues. CDR1 and CDR2 from the germline V gene are GTSNPN and SVGIG (reference sequence). The CDR3 spells CAGGRGASDTQYF. The CDR3 DNA follows: TGTGCGGGAGGTCGGGGGGCCTCGGATACGCAGTATTTT.

This chain connects TRBV29-1 to TRBJ2-5; 8 positions agree with TRBD1. CDR3 size: 13 residues. The V and J ends lost 6 bases and 2 bases, in that order; junction bases with no gene match: 5. Per the germline V gene, CDR1 is SQVTM and CDR2 is ANQGSEA. The CDR3, as DNA: TGCAGCGTCGGGACAGGACCTCAAGAGACCCAGTACTTC. Translated: CSVGTGPQETQYF.

This clone was seen a few times. The rearrangement uses TRBV5-1 and TRBJ1-3; the match to TRBD1 covers 7 bases. V trimming: 7 bases; J trimming: 2 bases; junction bases outside the gene matches: 3. Looked up from germline, CDR1 is SGHRS and CDR2 is YFSETQ. This CDR3 has 13 residues. The CDR3 loop is CASGTGAGNTIYF. CDR3 sequence (DNA): TGCGCCAGCGGAACAGGGGCTGGAAACACCATATATTTT.

V gene TRBV19 combines with J gene TRBJ2-1; possibly TRBD1 for D (6 bases). Germline CDR1 and CDR2: LNHDA and SQIVND (reference sequence). Between the trimmed V and J ends, which lost 4 bases and 4 bases, there was a span of 11 bases. The CDR3 runs 14 residues. CDR3 bases: TGTGCCAGTAGTAAGGTCACAGGGTACAATGAGCAGTTCTTC. Translated: CASSKVTGYNEQFF.

This chain links TRBV7-9 with TRBJ2-3, with 7 bases fitting TRBD2. V was pared by 6 bases and J by 5 bases, with 2 bases of the junction left unmatched. This CDR3 is 12 amino acids long. Germline CDR1 is SEHNR and CDR2 is FQNEAQ (reference sequence). The CDR3 nucleotides read TGTGCCAGCAGATGGGGGGGAGATACGCAGTATTTT. It specifies CASRWGGDTQYF.

The chain links TRBV2 to TRBJ1-1, with no clear D. Germline V lookup: CDR1 SNHLY, CDR2 FYNNEI. Trimming removed 3 bases at V and 6 bases at J, with 5 bases between. The CDR3 runs to 11 residues. The CDR3 loop is CASSERAEAFF. The CDR3 DNA follows: TGTGCCAGCAGTGAGAGGGCTGAAGCTTTCTTT.

The V and J genes are TRBV11-2 and TRBJ1-2, with D perhaps matching TRBD1 (5 bases). V lost 0 bases and J lost 4, with 15 bases in between. Germline lookup yields CDR1 SGHAT and CDR2 FQNNGV. The CDR3 extends over 16 amino acids. The CDR3 bases are TGTGCCAGCAGCTTAGAAATAGGTGGGACTACCTATGGCTACACCTTC. This gives the protein CASSLEIGGTTYGYTF.

The chain uses TRBV7-9 and TRBJ1-5, with 7 bases matching TRBD1. Germline V gene data show CDR1 as SEHNR and CDR2 as FQNEAQ (reference sequence). The CDR3 sequence is 17 residues long. J was trimmed by 1 base and V by 1 base; bases with no gene match: 7. In nucleotides, the CDR3 is TGTGCCAGCAGCTTAGGGGCAGGGGGAGTCAGCAATCAGCCCCAGCATTTT. Protein: CASSLGAGGVSNQPQHF.